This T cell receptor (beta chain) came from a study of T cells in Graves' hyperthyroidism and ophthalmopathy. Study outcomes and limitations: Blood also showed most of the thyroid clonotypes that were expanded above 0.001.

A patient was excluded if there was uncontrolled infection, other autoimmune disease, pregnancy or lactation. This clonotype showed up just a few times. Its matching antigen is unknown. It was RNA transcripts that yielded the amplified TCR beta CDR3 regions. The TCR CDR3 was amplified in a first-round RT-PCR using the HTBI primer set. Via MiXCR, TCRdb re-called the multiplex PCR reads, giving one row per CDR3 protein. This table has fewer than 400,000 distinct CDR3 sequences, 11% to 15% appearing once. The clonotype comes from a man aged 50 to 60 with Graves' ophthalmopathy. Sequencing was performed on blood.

The CDR3 reads CASSSEGEPNTEAFF. CDR3 nucleotides: TGTGCCAGCAGTTCAGAGGGGGAGCCGAACACTGAAGCTTTCTTT. This chain joins TRBV12-3 or TRBV12-4 and TRBJ1-1; D might be TRBD1 (6 bases). The CDR3 is 15 amino acids. Trimming stripped 4 bases from V and 1 base from J, with 13 bases between.